The rows below give T cell receptor beta chains drawn from one sample of a study of blood T cell repertoires in COVID-19. Data came from immunoSEQ multiplex PCR; TCRdb stores just in-frame clones and leaves some out. Of roughly 250,000 clones listed, about four fifths were seen once; the top ten hold 3.6%. The sequenced sample consisted of PBMCs or T cells enriched from blood (not recorded which). These receptor sequences come from a woman aged 35 to 49 who had been exposed to COVID-19. CDR3s include the opening cysteine and the closing phenylalanine or tryptophan. D genes are given only for firm matches. Rows may omit the clone size; those that give it use once, few, many or a size class.

J | size | V | D | DNA | CDR3
TRBJ1-4 | - | TRBV5-8 | TRBD1 | TGTGCCAGCAGCTCAATCTCCGGACAGGGGGCGACTAATGAAAAACTGTTTTTT | CASSSISGQGATNEKLFF
TRBJ1-1 | - | TRBV4-1 | - | TGCGCCAGCAGCCAAGAGAGGAACACTGAAGCTTTCTTT | CASSQERNTEAFF
TRBJ1-1 | - | TRBV6-5 | - | TGTGCCAGCAGGAAGGGGATGCTCACTGAAGCTTTCTTT | CASRKGMLTEAFF
TRBJ1-5 | once | TRBV20-1 | - | TGCAGTGCTAGTCCCGGGAGCAATCAGCCCCAGCATTTT | CSASPGSNQPQHF
TRBJ2-1 | - | TRBV30 | - | TGTGCCTGGAGTGGAGACGACAACTACAATGAGCAGTTCTTC | CAWSGDDNYNEQFF
TRBJ1-6 | - | TRBV19 | - | TGTGCCAGTAGCCCCCCCGGGTCGAATACACCCCTCCACTTT | CASSPPGSNTPLHF
TRBJ2-3 | - | TRBV29-1 | TRBD2 | TGCAGCGCTGGACTAGCGGGGGGAGGGTCAGATACGCAGTATTTT | CSAGLAGGGSDTQYF
TRBJ2-7 | - | TRBV6-5 | TRBD2 | TGTGCCAGCAATCTTTCGGGGGGGGGCTCCGAGCAGTACTTC | CASNLSGGGSEQYF
TRBJ1-2 | few | TRBV27 | - | TGTGCCAGCAGTTTCCGGGTAGAGTATGGCTACACCTTC | CASSFRVEYGYTF
TRBJ1-2 | - | TRBV21-1 | - | TGTGCCAGCAGCGGCAAATATCATGGCTACACCTTC | CASSGKYHGYTF
TRBJ2-2 | - | TRBV11-3 | - | TGTGCCAGCAGCTTGGAGGGGGCAGTGACCGGGGAGCTGTTTTTT | CASSLEGAVTGELFF
TRBJ2-1 | - | TRBV5-4 | - | TGTGCCAGCAGCCCCTCTTACAATGAGCAGTTCTTC | CASSPSYNEQFF
TRBJ2-7 | - | TRBV28 | TRBD2 | TGTGCCAGCAGTTTACCGGGACTAGCGCGATCCGTGGGGTACGAGCAGTACTTC | CASSLPGLARSVGYEQYF
TRBJ2-3 | - | TRBV12-3/TRBV12-4 | TRBD2 | TGTGCCAGCGAGCCGCCCGGGACTAGCGGCGAGTATTTT | CASEPPGTSGEYF
TRBJ1-2 | - | TRBV6-6 | TRBD1 | TGTGCCAGCAGTTACGTGGCAGGGGGAATCTATGGCTACACCTTC | CASSYVAGGIYGYTF
TRBJ2-1 | - | TRBV4-2 | - | TGTGCCAGCAGCCAAGAGGTCCGGAGGGCGAATGAGCAGTTCTTC | CASSQEVRRANEQFF
TRBJ2-1 | - | TRBV6-4 | - | TGTGCCAGCAGTGACTCTGGCTTAAGCTCCTACAATGAGCAGTTCTTC | CASSDSGLSSYNEQFF
TRBJ2-5 | - | TRBV5-1 | TRBD1 | TGCGCCAGCAGCTCTACAGGGGGCGTAGAGTGGACCCAGTACTTC | CASSSTGGVEWTQYF
TRBJ2-1 | many | TRBV18 | - | TGTGCCAGCTCACCACTGCGGGAAAATGAGCAGTTCTTC | CASSPLRENEQFF
TRBJ1-4 | - | TRBV2 | - | TGTGCCAGCAGCGGTATAACTAATGAAAAACTGTTTTTT | CASSGITNEKLFF
TRBJ2-7 | - | TRBV6-5 | - | TGTGCCAGCAGTTCTCAGGGGAACCACGCTGCCTACGAGCAGTACTTC | CASSSQGNHAAYEQYF
TRBJ1-5 | - | TRBV7-9 | TRBD1 | TGTGCCAGCAGCCCACAGGGGACTAGCAATCAGCCCCAGCATTTT | CASSPQGTSNQPQHF
TRBJ2-1 | once | TRBV2 | - | TGTGCCAGCAGTGCGAGAGACAATTCCTACAATGAGCAGTTCTTC | CASSARDNSYNEQFF
TRBJ2-7 | - | TRBV6-5 | TRBD1 | TGTGCCAGCAAACCGGGACAGGGTACCTACGAGCAGTACTTC | CASKPGQGTYEQYF
TRBJ2-3 | - | TRBV7-2 | TRBD2 | TGTGCCAGCAGCTTAGTGGGCGTCGCGGGGGGGACAGATACGCAGTATTTT | CASSLVGVAGGTDTQYF
TRBJ2-3 | - | TRBV6-4 | - | TGTGCCAGCAGTGATGGGGGCACACGAGATACGCAGTATTTT | CASSDGGTRDTQYF
TRBJ1-5 | - | TRBV18 | - | TGTGCCAGCTCACCATACAGGGACAATCAGCCCCAGCATTTT | CASSPYRDNQPQHF
TRBJ1-4 | - | TRBV4-3 | TRBD1 | TGCGCCAGCAGGCGGGACAGACCTAATGAAAAACTGTTTTTT | CASRRDRPNEKLFF
TRBJ1-1 | - | TRBV6-5 | TRBD1 | TGTGCCAGCAGTTACCCCCGGGACAGGGGGAACACTGAAGCTTTCTTT | CASSYPRDRGNTEAFF
TRBJ1-5 | - | TRBV19 | - | TGTGCCAGTAGTCTTAGTGGTTATCAGCCCCAGCATTTT | CASSLSGYQPQHF
TRBJ1-4 | once | TRBV30 | TRBD1 | TGTGCCTGGAGGCCACTTGGTGGGACAGGGACTGAAAAACTGTTTTTT | CAWRPLGGTGTEKLFF
TRBJ2-5 | - | TRBV7-3 | - | TGTGCCAGCAGCTTAACGGGGGGGCCAGAGACCCAGTACTTC | CASSLTGGPETQYF
TRBJ1-6 | few | TRBV27 | TRBD1 | TGTGCCAGCAGTCCCTTCTTCAGGGGGATCCCCTATAATTCACCCCTCCACTTT | CASSPFFRGIPYNSPLHF
TRBJ2-3 | - | TRBV28 | TRBD1 | TGTGCCAGCCGGGACAGGCAAAGCACAGATACGCAGTATTTT | CASRDRQSTDTQYF
TRBJ1-5 | - | TRBV19 | - | TGTGCCAGTCATGGGACTCAGGGCACCCATCAGCCCCAGCATTTT | CASHGTQGTHQPQHF
TRBJ2-7 | - | TRBV3-1/TRBV3-2 | TRBD1 | TGTGCCAGCAGCCAAACCCTGCAAGGGGGCGGCTCCTACGAGCAGTACTTC | CASSQTLQGGGSYEQYF
TRBJ2-7 | - | TRBV3-1/TRBV3-2 | - | TGTGCCAGCAGCCTACAGGGACCCTACGAGCAGTACTTC | CASSLQGPYEQYF
TRBJ1-1 | - | TRBV19 | - | TGTGCCAGTAGTATAAGGCGGGGCCTGAGGACTGAAGCTTTCTTT | CASSIRRGLRTEAFF
TRBJ2-5 | once | TRBV5-1 | TRBD2 | TGCGCCAGCAGCGCCGGGACTAGCGGGGGGGCCGGTGAGACCCAGTACTTC | CASSAGTSGGAGETQYF
TRBJ1-1 | - | TRBV11-3 | - | TGTGCCAGCAGCCCCGATCGGGGAAGGAACACTGAAGCTTTCTTT | CASSPDRGRNTEAFF
TRBJ2-7 | - | TRBV7-9 | - | TGTGCCAGCAGCGAAGGATCAGCAGGGCTCTCCTACGAGCAGTACTTC | CASSEGSAGLSYEQYF